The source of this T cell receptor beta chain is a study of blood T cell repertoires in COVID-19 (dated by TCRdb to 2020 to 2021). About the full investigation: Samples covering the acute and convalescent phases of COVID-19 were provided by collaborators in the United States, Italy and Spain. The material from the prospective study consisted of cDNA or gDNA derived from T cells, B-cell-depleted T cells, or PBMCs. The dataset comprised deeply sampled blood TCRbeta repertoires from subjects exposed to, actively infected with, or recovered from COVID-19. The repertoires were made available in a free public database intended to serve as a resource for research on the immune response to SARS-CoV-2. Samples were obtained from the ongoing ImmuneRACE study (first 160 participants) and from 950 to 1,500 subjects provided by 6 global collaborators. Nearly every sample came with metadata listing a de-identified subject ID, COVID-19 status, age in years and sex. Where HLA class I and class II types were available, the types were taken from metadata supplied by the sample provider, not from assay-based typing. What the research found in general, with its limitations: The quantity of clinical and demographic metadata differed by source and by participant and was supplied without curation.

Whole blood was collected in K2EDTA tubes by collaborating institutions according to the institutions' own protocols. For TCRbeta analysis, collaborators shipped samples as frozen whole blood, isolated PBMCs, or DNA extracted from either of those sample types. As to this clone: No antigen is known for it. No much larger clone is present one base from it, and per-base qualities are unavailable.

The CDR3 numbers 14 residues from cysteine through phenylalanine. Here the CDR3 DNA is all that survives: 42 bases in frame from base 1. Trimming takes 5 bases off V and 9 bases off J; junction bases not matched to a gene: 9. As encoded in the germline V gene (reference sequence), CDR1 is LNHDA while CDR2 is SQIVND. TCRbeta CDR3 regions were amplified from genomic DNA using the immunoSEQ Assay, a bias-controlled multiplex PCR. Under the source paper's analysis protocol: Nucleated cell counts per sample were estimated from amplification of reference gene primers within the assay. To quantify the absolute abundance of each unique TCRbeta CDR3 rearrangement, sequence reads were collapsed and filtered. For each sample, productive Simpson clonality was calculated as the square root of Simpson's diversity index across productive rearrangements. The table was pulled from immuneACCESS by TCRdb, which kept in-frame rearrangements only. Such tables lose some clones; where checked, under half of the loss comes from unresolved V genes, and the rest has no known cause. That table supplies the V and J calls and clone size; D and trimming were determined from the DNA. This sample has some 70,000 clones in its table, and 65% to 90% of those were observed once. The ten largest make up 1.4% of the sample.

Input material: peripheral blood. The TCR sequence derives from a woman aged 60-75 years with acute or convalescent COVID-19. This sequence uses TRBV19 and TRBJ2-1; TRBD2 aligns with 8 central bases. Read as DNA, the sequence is TGTGCCAGTAGTCTTACGGGGGGGCTCGGTGAGCAGTTCTTC. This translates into CASSLTGGLGEQFF.